The T cell receptor beta chain under discussion was sequenced for a study of tissue T cells after allogeneic stem cell transplantation. Enrolled prospectively were adult allogeneic hematopoietic cell transplant recipients whose graft-versus-host disease was steroid-refractory. Autopsy tissues included GI tract, liver, skin and lymphoid organs. On this clone: What it binds is not known.

Study-level results: Across patients, clones rarely overlapped, yet motif clusters were shared tissue-specifically. Alloreactivity or antigen specificity of tissue TCRs was not determined; some clones might be host cells. TCR repertoires tracked anatomic similarity, regardless of disease or transplant status.

This table comes from immunoSEQ multiplex PCR, and its TCRdb copy is limited to in-frame clones, with some not included. The data contain around 3,000 clones, 62% of them singletons. CDR3 length equals 13 residues. Trimming cost V 1 base and J 8 bases, with 8 bases left between them. This receptor was obtained from a male patient at least 60 years old with steroid-refractory graft-versus-host disease after an allogeneic stem cell transplant. Some T cells may be the graft donor's. The rearrangement links TRBV12-3 or TRBV12-4 to TRBJ1-4; D gene uncertain. Sequenced here: ascending colon tissue, sampled at autopsy. The CDR3 region is CASSLEAGEKLFF. The CDR3 DNA reads as TGTGCCAGCAGTTTAGAGGCGGGAGAAAAACTGTTTTTT.